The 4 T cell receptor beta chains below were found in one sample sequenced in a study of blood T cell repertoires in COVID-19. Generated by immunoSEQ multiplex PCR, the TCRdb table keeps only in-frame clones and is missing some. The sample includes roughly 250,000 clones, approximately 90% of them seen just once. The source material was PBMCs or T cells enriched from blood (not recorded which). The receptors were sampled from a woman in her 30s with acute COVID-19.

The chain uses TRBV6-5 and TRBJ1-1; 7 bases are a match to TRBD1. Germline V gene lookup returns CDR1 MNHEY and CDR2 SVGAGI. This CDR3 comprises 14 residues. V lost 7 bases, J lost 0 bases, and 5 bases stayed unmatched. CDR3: CASTGDSMNTEAFF. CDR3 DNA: TGTGCCAGCACTGGGGACAGCATGAACACTGAAGCTTTCTTT.

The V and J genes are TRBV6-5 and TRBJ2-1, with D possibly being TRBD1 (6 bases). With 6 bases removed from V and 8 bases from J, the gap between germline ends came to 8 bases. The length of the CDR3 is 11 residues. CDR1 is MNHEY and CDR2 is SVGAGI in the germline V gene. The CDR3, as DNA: TGTGCCAGCAGCGACAGGTATGAGCAGTTCTTC. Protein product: CASSDRYEQFF.

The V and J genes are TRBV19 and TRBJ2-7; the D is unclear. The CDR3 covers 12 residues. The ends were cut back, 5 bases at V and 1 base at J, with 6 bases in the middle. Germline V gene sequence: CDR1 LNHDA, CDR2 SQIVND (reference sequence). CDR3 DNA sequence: TGTGCCAGTAGTCCCTCTTCCTACGAGCAGTACTTC. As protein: CASSPSSYEQYF.

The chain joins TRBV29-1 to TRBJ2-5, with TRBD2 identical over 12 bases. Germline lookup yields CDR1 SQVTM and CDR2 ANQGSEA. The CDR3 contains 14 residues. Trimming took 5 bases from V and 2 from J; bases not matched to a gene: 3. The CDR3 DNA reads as TGCAGCGTTCGGACTAGCGGGATACAAGAGACCCAGTACTTC. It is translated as CSVRTSGIQETQYF.